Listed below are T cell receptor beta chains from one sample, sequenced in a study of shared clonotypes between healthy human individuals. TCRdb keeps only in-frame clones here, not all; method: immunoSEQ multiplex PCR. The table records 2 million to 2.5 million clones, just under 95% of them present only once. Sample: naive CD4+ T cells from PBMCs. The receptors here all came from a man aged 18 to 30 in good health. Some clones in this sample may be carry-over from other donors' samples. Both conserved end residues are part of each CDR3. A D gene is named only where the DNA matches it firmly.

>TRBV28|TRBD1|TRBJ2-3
CASRSRTGGLDTQYF
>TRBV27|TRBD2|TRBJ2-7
CASSSGTSGRGTYEQYF
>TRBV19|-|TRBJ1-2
CASSMLGRGYGYTF
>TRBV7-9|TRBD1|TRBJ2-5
CASIEDRGDQETQYF
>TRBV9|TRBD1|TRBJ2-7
CASSPTGQGYEQYF
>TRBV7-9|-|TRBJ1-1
CASSLGPALNTEAFF
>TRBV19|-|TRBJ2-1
CASGHNYNEQFF
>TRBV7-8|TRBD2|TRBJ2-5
CASSSPVGGGRETQYF
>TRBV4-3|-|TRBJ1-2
CASSQGGRGRAYGYTF
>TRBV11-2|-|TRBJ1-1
CASSPTRGTEAFF
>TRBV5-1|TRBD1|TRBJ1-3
CASSLMGQGNTIYF
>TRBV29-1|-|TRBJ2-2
CSVAGTPNTGELFF
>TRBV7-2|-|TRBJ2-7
CASSLAATTGDEQYF
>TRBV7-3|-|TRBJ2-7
CASSPRSVYEQYF
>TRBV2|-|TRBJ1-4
CASSEQGGFYEKLFF
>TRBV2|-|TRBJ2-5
CASRVLGQETQYF
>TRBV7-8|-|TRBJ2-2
CASSLSGVVGELFF
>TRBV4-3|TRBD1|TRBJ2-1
CASSQPGQGGNEQFF
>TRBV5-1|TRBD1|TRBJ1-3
CASSSDRGSGNTIYF
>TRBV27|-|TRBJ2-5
CASSLMTGTQETQYF
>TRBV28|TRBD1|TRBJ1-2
CASSSPGQGSPNYGYTF
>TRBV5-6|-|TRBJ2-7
CASSLGGISGPYEQYF
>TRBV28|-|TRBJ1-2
CAIQGISEGGYTF
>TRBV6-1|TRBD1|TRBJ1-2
CASSAGNRGQGYTF